This T cell receptor (beta chain) comes out of a study of blood T cell repertoires in COVID-19. Looking at the study overall: The cDNA or gDNA used as material had been derived from T cells, B-cell-depleted T cells, or PBMCs.

This clone has only one observation. In germline, CDR1 is SQVTM, CDR2 ANQGSEA. The CDR3 sequence is 13 residues long. After removal of 7 bases from V and 0 bases from J, the junction contained 4 bases not matched to a gene. As processed by the authors: The assay estimated nucleated cells by amplifying reference gene primers. The method was immunoSEQ multiplex PCR; TCRdb's version includes in-frame clones alone and lacks a portion of them. V and J calls and clone size follow that table, whereas D and trimming were derived from the DNA. The table lists around 620,000 clones, around 89% of them singletons, with more than 0.25% in the top ten.

The chain links TRBV29-1 to TRBJ1-1; 8 bases agree with TRBD1. The specimen sequenced was peripheral blood. This clonotype was obtained from a woman aged 18-35 years with acute or convalescent COVID-19. Written as DNA, the CDR3 is TGCAGCGACCGGACAGGGATGAACACTGAAGCTTTCTTT. Translation gives CSDRTGMNTEAFF.